The 2 T cell receptor beta chains presented below share a single source sample, sequenced in a study of blood T cell repertoires in COVID-19. Clones were read by immunoSEQ multiplex PCR, and TCRdb kept only the in-frame ones, dropping some. The top ten hold about a fifth of the sample, which has some 83,000 clones, approximately 78% seen once. Sequenced material: peripheral blood. The source is a human donor in a cohort sampled during active COVID-19.

The chain has TRBV19 and TRBJ1-5; a possible D gene is TRBD1 (6 bases). Deletions cut 5 bases from V and 3 bases from J, with 14 bases between. Germline values: CDR1 LNHDA, CDR2 SQIVND (reference sequence). The CDR3 covers 15 residues. For the CDR3, the DNA is TGTGCCAGTAGTCCCGGGACACGGGCCAATCAGCCCCAGCATTTT. As protein: CASSPGTRANQPQHF.

The rearrangement joins TRBV6-5 to TRBJ2-3, with 9 bases that match TRBD2. This CDR3 comprises 14 residues. The V and J ends lost 6 bases and 6 bases, in that order; junction bases with no gene match: 7. Germline CDR1 MNHEY, CDR2 SVGAGI. In DNA form, the CDR3 reads TGTGCCAGCAGCCAGCGGGGGGTAGGGGATACGCAGTATTTT. This sequence encodes CASSQRGVGDTQYF.